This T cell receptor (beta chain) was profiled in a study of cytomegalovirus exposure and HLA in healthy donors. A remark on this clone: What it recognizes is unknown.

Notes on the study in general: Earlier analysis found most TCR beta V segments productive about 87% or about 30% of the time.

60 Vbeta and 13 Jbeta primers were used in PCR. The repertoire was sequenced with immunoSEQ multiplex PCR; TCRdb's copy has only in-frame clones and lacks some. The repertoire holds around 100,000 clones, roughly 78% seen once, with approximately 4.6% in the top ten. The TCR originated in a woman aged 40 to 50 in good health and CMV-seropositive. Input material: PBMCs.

CDR3: CASSPPTGGNTIYF. The CDR3 bases are TGTGCCAGCTCACCACCGACAGGGGGAAACACCATATATTTT. The chain uses TRBV18 and TRBJ1-3, with 7 bases aligning to TRBD1. After removal of 0 bases from V and 4 bases from J, the junction contained 0 bases not matched to a gene. CDR3 length: 14 residues. Per the germline V gene, CDR1 is KGHSH and CDR2 is LQKENI.